Below, 24 T cell receptor beta chains from the same sample are listed, as sequenced in a study of blood T cell repertoires in COVID-19 (dated by TCRdb to the early 2020s). Libraries were made using the immunoSEQ multiplex PCR assay. Sourced from immuneACCESS, this table was stored by TCRdb with only in-frame sequences that have V and J called. A share of the clones is absent; for the studies checked, an unresolved V gene accounts for under half, and the remainder has no known explanation. The sample data list 200,000 to 250,000 clones, and under 90% of these were observed just once. Together, the top ten hold 3% to 4% of the sample. The sequenced sample consisted of PBMCs or T cells enriched from blood (not recorded which). The origin of the receptors is a woman aged 55-70 years who had recovered from COVID-19.

A few counts support this clone. The chain is built from TRBV6-5 and TRBJ1-6; a possible D gene is TRBD1 (5 bases). V lost 6 bases and J lost 8, with 17 bases in between. The CDR3 is 15 amino acids. Germline CDR1 MNHEY, CDR2 SVGAGI. The chain's CDR3 is CASSLAGRRDSPLHF. CDR3 in DNA: TGTGCCAGCAGCCTTGCAGGGCGGAGGGATTCACCCCTCCACTTT.

This clone has more than one count but fewer than ten. The chain links TRBV5-1 to TRBJ1-5; tentatively, D is TRBD1 (6 bases). Germline V gene sequence: CDR1 SGHRS, CDR2 YFSETQ. The CDR3 runs to 15 residues. Trimming left V 0 bases short and J 7 bases short, with 14 bases between. CDR3 bases: TGCGCCAGCAGCTTGGAGGCAGGGGAAAGGCAGCCCCAGCATTTT. This gives the protein CASSLEAGERQPQHF.

The V call is TRBV18, the J call TRBJ1-3; possibly TRBD1 for D (6 bases). Germline V gene lookup returns CDR1 KGHSH and CDR2 LQKENI. The CDR3 covers 16 residues. The V and J ends lost 4 bases and 1 base respectively, with 14 bases between them. The DNA for the CDR3 is TGTGCCAGCTCACGTACAGGGAGTCAGTCTGGAAACACCATATATTTT. It encodes CASSRTGSQSGNTIYF. The variable domain in full, completed from reference TRBV18 and TRBJ1-3, reads NAGVMQNPRHLVRRRGQEARLRCSPMKGHSHVYWYRQLPEEGLKFMVYLQKENIIDESGMPKERFSAEFPKEGPSILRIQQVVRGDSAAYFCASSRTGSQSGNTIYFGEGSWLTVV.

This clone was observed a handful of times. Without the conserved terminal phenylalanine or tryptophan, this CDR3 likely stems from a read error. It is unclear where the CDR3 begins or ends on the DNA, so no DNA is shown, and the CDR3 is as TCRdb lists it. The CDR3 sequence is CATMRDRTSL. V and J are TRBV25-1 and TRBJ2-7; TRBD1, the table's D call, lacks a check against the DNA. Germline values: CDR1 MGHDK, CDR2 SYGVNS. With termini counted, the CDR3 has 10 amino acids.

The J gene is TRBJ1-2, the V gene TRBV4-1; TRBD1 matches at 8 bases. V gave up 1 base and J gave up 6 bases; unmatched junction bases: 10. The CDR3 is 16 amino acids. In germline, CDR1 is MGHRA, CDR2 YSYEKL. CDR3 loop: CASSQGAGGGEDGYTF. CDR3 DNA sequence: TGCGCCAGCAGCCAAGGGGCAGGGGGCGGAGAAGATGGCTACACCTTC.

This chain connects TRBV18 to TRBJ1-5; D call uncertain. Germline V gene lookup returns CDR1 KGHSH and CDR2 LQKENI. Deletions cut 2 bases from V and 7 bases from J, with 6 bases between. The CDR3 runs 12 residues. The CDR3: CASSPGEQPQHF. In DNA form, the CDR3 reads TGTGCCAGCTCACCAGGAGAACAGCCCCAGCATTTT.

The chain employs TRBV18 and TRBJ2-6; a weak D match, TRBD1 (6 bases). V lost 6 bases, J lost 1 base, and 7 bases lay in between. Germline V CDR1 and CDR2: KGHSH, LQKENI. The CDR3 is 14 amino acids. The CDR3 region is CASSQGSGANVLTF. The DNA of the CDR3 is TGTGCCAGCTCCCAGGGGTCTGGGGCCAACGTCCTGACTTTC.

The V call is TRBV10-3, the J call TRBJ1-1, with TRBD1 identical over 9 bases. CDR3 length equals 19 residues. Germline V CDR1 and CDR2: ENHRY, SYGVKD. V lost 0 bases to trimming and J lost 3 bases; unmatched junction nucleotides: 14. CDR3 residues: CAISESPGQGIISYTEAFF. In DNA form, the CDR3 reads TGTGCCATCAGTGAGTCTCCCGGACAGGGGATTATATCGTACACTGAAGCTTTCTTT.

The V gene is TRBV5-4, the J gene TRBJ2-2; 8 nucleotides match TRBD2. After removal of 4 bases from V and 3 bases from J, the junction contained 8 bases not matched to a gene. Germline V gives CDR1 SGHNT, CDR2 YYREEE (reference sequence). The CDR3 sequence is 16 residues long. As DNA, the CDR3 is TGTGCCAGCAGCACTATACTAGCGGATCACACCGGGGAGCTGTTTTTT. Protein sequence: CASSTILADHTGELFF. Full variable domain (outside the CDR3, taken from reference TRBV5-4 and TRBJ2-2): ETGVTQSPTHLIKTRGQQVTLRCSSQSGHNTVSWYQQALGQGPQFIFQYYREEENGRGNFPPRFSGLQFPNYSSELNVNALELDDSALYLCASSTILADHTGELFFGEGSRLTVL.

The gene calls are TRBV19 and TRBJ1-5; D may be TRBD1 (6 bases). Germline CDR1 is LNHDA and CDR2 is SQIVND (reference sequence). The CDR3 sequence is 14 residues long. V was trimmed by 5 bases and J by 3 bases, leaving 11 bases between them. CDR3 residues: CASSGQTSNQPQHF. The CDR3 coding sequence is TGTGCCAGTAGTGGACAGACCTCCAATCAGCCCCAGCATTTT.

V gene TRBV27 combines with J gene TRBJ2-4; tentative D call: TRBD1 (6 bases). CDR3 length: 15 residues. Germline CDR1 and CDR2: MNHEY and SMNVEV (reference sequence). V was clipped by 8 bases and J by 4 bases, with 18 bases between them. The CDR3 spells CASGPEQGTKNIQYF. For the CDR3, the DNA is TGTGCCAGCGGACCCGAACAGGGAACTAAAAACATTCAGTACTTC.

This chain connects TRBV24-1 to TRBJ2-3; 9 bases fit TRBD2. Losses at the gene ends were 4 bases for V and 1 base for J; bases not matched to a gene: 14. This CDR3 contains 19 residues. Germline values: CDR1 KGHDR, CDR2 SFDVKD. The CDR3 DNA reads as TGTGCCACCAGTGACCACCCTCGTGGGGGACTAGCCCGCACAGATACGCAGTATTTT. Protein: CATSDHPRGGLARTDTQYF.

The V and J genes are TRBV12-5 and TRBJ1-6; 7 bases match TRBD1. Looked up from germline, CDR1 is LGHNT and CDR2 is FRNRAP. This CDR3 region has 14 residues. Trimming removed 1 base from V and 7 bases from J; junction bases left unmatched: 1. The CDR3 DNA follows: TGTGCTAGTGGTTTGGGACAGGGAAATTCACCCCTCCACTTT. Residues: CASGLGQGNSPLHF.

This rearrangement joins TRBV5-1 to TRBJ1-4, with D hard to call. Germline V gives CDR1 SGHRS, CDR2 YFSETQ. This CDR3 has 14 residues. V was shortened by 5 bases and J by 0 bases, with 8 bases between the two germline ends. The DNA of the CDR3 is TGCGCCAGCAGACGGGATTCAACTAATGAAAAACTGTTTTTT. It codes for CASRRDSTNEKLFF.

The CDR3 is CASSLATDRELFF. The CDR3 coding sequence is TGTGCCAGCAGCTTAGCGACAGACCGGGAGCTGTTTTTT. The V gene is TRBV7-2, the J gene TRBJ2-2; TRBD1 might be the D (5 bases). Per the germline V gene, CDR1 is SGHTA and CDR2 is FQGNSA. CDR3 length equals 13 residues. Trimming took off 0 bases at V and 9 bases at J, with 8 bases between the two ends.

CDR3 sequence reads: CASSRTGNSEQFF. Here the CDR3 DNA reads TGTGCCAGCAGCCGGACAGGGAATAGTGAGCAGTTCTTC. The rearrangement joins TRBV3-1 (or the pseudogene TRBV3-2) to TRBJ2-1, with 8 nucleotides matching TRBD1. The CDR3 consists of 13 residues. CDR1 is LGHDT, CDR2 YNNKEL, per germline (reference sequence). The junction had 5 bases not matched to a gene; V was cut back by 4 bases and J by 9 bases.

V is TRBV19 and J is TRBJ2-2, with D uncertain. The CDR3 consists of 13 residues. Germline V lookup: CDR1 LNHDA, CDR2 SQIVND (reference sequence). V was trimmed by 5 bases and J by 5 bases, leaving 9 bases between them. CDR3 loop: CASSPRGTGELFF. CDR3 nucleotide sequence: TGTGCCAGTAGTCCCCGAGGTACCGGGGAGCTGTTTTTT. Variable domain in full (rest from reference TRBV19 and TRBJ2-2): DGGITQSPKYLFRKEGQNVTLSCEQNLNHDAMYWYRQDPGQGLRLIYYSQIVNDFQKGDIAEGYSVSREKKESFPLTVTSAQKNPTAFYLCASSPRGTGELFFGEGSRLTVL.

The chain carries TRBV6-2 or TRBV6-3 and TRBJ2-7; 11 nucleotides line up with TRBD2. The ends lost 4 bases at V and 1 base at J; junction bases unmatched: 3. The CDR3 covers 15 residues. Germline assignment: CDR1 MNHEY and CDR2 SVGEGT. The CDR3 DNA reads TGTGCCAGCAGTTTTAGCGGGAGGGGGTCCTACGAGCAGTACTTC. Encoded protein: CASSFSGRGSYEQYF.

The rearrangement uses TRBV19 and TRBJ1-1; D not resolved. CDR1 is LNHDA, CDR2 SQIVND, per germline (reference sequence). Trimming pared 4 bases from V and 5 bases from J, leaving 11 bases between. The CDR3 is 13 amino acids. CDR3 DNA sequence: TGTGCCAGTAGTAGAGTGCTGGAGACTGAAGCTTTCTTT. Amino acid sequence: CASSRVLETEAFF. The variable domain in full, with the rest retrieved from reference TRBV19 and TRBJ1-1, is DGGITQSPKYLFRKEGQNVTLSCEQNLNHDAMYWYRQDPGQGLRLIYYSQIVNDFQKGDIAEGYSVSREKKESFPLTVTSAQKNPTAFYLCASSRVLETEAFFGQGTRLTVV.

This sequence joins TRBV19 and TRBJ2-2; a weak D match, TRBD1 (5 bases). V was trimmed by 3 bases and J by 4 bases, leaving 12 bases between them. This CDR3 region has 15 residues. In germline, CDR1 is LNHDA, CDR2 SQIVND (reference sequence). In DNA, the CDR3 is TGTGCCAGTAGTATTGTGGGCCAGGGCACCGGGGAGCTGTTTTTT. Protein sequence: CASSIVGQGTGELFF.

On this clone: One junction end does not reproduce the germline sequence, and a read error may be involved. The chain is built from TRBV7-9 and TRBJ2-5; D perhaps matches TRBD2 (5 bases). The CDR3 contains 13 residues. CDR1 and CDR2 from the germline V gene are SEHNR and FQNEAQ (reference sequence). This chain's CDR3 is CASSLGDGRASDF. DNA of the CDR3: TGTGCCAGCAGCTTAGGGGATGGGCGGGCCTCGGACTTC.

This clone appeared a single time. V gene TRBV6-2 or TRBV6-3 combines with J gene TRBJ2-5; 9 bases line up with TRBD1. This CDR3 has 16 residues. Germline V gives CDR1 MNHEY, CDR2 SVGEGT. V gave up 2 bases and J gave up 7 bases; unmatched junction bases: 11. CDR3 residues: CASSYNRDRALMTQYF. CDR3 nucleotides: TGTGCCAGCAGTTACAACCGGGACAGGGCCCTGATGACCCAGTACTTC.

The genes are TRBV7-9 and TRBJ2-7, with 10 bases identical to TRBD2. Per the germline V gene, CDR1 is SEHNR and CDR2 is FQNEAQ (reference sequence). The V gene end was trimmed by 10 bases and the J gene end by 2 bases; junction bases not matched to a gene: 2. There are 12 residues in the CDR3. In DNA form, the CDR3 reads TGTGCCACCGGACTAGCGGCCTACGAGCAGTACTTC. Amino acid sequence: CATGLAAYEQYF. The full variable domain, its missing parts supplied by reference TRBV7-9 and TRBJ2-7, is DTGVSQNPRHKITKRGQNVTFRCDPISEHNRLYWYRQTLGQGPEFLTYFQNEAQLEKSRLLSDRFSAERPKGSFSTLEIQRTEQGDSAMYLCATGLAAYEQYFGPGTRLTVT.

The CDR3 coding sequence is TGTGCCATCAGTGAAAGCGGGAAGAACACCGGGGAGCTGTTTTTT. Translated, it gives CAISESGKNTGELFF. The chain uses TRBV10-3 and TRBJ2-2; TRBD2 matches at 7 bases. With 3 bases clipped from V and 1 base from J, the junction kept 2 bases outside the gene matches. The CDR3 has 15 amino acids. Germline V lookup: CDR1 ENHRY, CDR2 SYGVKD.